The following is a T cell receptor (beta chain) sequence with its context. The sample holds many counts of this clonotype. The specificity of this receptor is unknown. A read error may produce the germline difference seen at one junction end. This entry is derived from a study of breast tumors, draining lymph nodes, adjacent tissues (dated by TCRdb to the mid-2010s). The study in broad terms: The study compared TCR beta repertoires across tumor, adjacent nontumor tissue and axillary lymph nodes from breast cancer patients. The study was designed to assess the relationships and possible T-cell exchange between tumor, surrounding tissue and draining lymph node repertoires in human breast cancer.

The instrument given in TCRdb is Illumina HiSeq 2000. Multiplex PCR amplification was used to build the TCR beta chain libraries. High-throughput sequencing was used to analyze the amplified TCR beta chain products. TCRdb passed the public sequencing reads through fastp at Q25 and MiXCR, retaining productive beta sequences. When rows share a CDR3 protein, they turn into one entry using the most common DNA and genes. The sample table records 14,000 to 15,000 distinct CDR3 sequences; roughly 50% of these occur just once. The ten most abundant clones make up roughly 31% of the sample. Spanning cysteine to phenylalanine, the CDR3 consists of 18 amino acids. Only the CDR3 DNA stays, 54 bases, in frame from base 1. CDR1 MNHEY and CDR2 SVGAGI are derived from the germline V gene. Adjacent samples consisted of nontumor breast tissue surrounding the tumor. Summary of the overall study and its limitations: The study presented the conclusion that tumor T cells originate in lymph nodes as consistent with a hypothesis, not as something directly demonstrated. A scenario in which most tumor T cells derive from the lymph node and then expand within tumor tissue was judged to be consistent with the data. Tumor T-cell repertoires showed less diversity than lymph node repertoires and more diversity than nontumor tissue repertoires, and tumor T-cell repertoires showed preferential V and J gene usage. Tumor and nontumor tissue repertoires were found to be significantly more similar in luminal-like than in basal-like breast cancer.

This receptor chain uses TRBV6-5 and TRBJ1-5; the D segment could be TRBD1, given 6 matching bases. This receptor was taken from a female donor with breast cancer. Some clones in this sample may be carry-over from other donors' samples. Sequenced input: tumor-adjacent breast tissue. The DNA sequence reads TGTGCCAGCAGTCACTCCCAGCCCGGGGGCGTGGGCAATCAGCCCCAGCATTTT. Its product reads: CASSHSQPGGVGNQPQHF.